Following are 12 T cell receptor beta chains from one sample sequenced in a study of CD8 T cells in Susac syndrome. Random hexamers served to reverse transcribe roughly 0.45 to 1 ug RNA. TCRdb fed the immunoSEQ multiplex PCR reads into MiXCR, producing one record per CDR3 protein. The table lists about 47,000 distinct CDR3 sequences, 85% to 95% of them singletons. The specimen was CD8+ T cells from PBMCs. The receptors come from a human donor in good health.

J is TRBJ2-7 and V is TRBV6-5; D is ambiguous. The CDR3 has 13 residues. V was pared by 5 bases and J by 4 bases, with 12 bases between. Germline values: CDR1 MNHEY, CDR2 SVGAGI. The CDR3 region is CASSPRSGYEQYF. The DNA for the CDR3 is TGTGCCAGCAGTCCCCGATCAGGTTACGAGCAGTACTTC.

The genes are TRBV6-5 and TRBJ2-1, with D hard to call. V lost 5 bases, J lost 6 bases, and 8 bases lay in between. The CDR3 has 12 amino acids. Germline V CDR1 and CDR2: MNHEY, SVGAGI. CDR3 protein: CASSVDFNEQFF. The CDR3 DNA is TGTGCCAGCAGTGTAGACTTCAATGAGCAGTTCTTC.

The chain carries TRBV2 and TRBJ2-6; D not resolved. The CDR3 is 17 residues long. Germline V gene data show CDR1 as SNHLY and CDR2 as FYNNEI. The V and J ends lost 2 bases and 2 bases respectively, with 13 bases between them. The DNA of the CDR3 is TGTGCCAGCAGTGAAATGGGAACAGCCCCTGGGGCCAACGTCCTGACTTTC. Its translation: CASSEMGTAPGANVLTF.

This chain uses TRBV6-2 or TRBV6-3 with TRBJ2-1; 11 bases fit TRBD2. The V gene end was trimmed by 5 bases and the J gene end by 4 bases; junction bases not matched to a gene: 4. Looked up from germline, CDR1 is MNHEY and CDR2 is SVGEGT. This CDR3 comprises 15 residues. This CDR3 is CASSPLAGAYNEQFF. The CDR3 DNA is TGTGCCAGCAGTCCACTAGCGGGAGCTTACAATGAGCAGTTCTTC.

The chain recombines TRBV10-2 with TRBJ2-1; TRBD1 agrees at 10 bases. CDR1 is WSHSY, CDR2 SAAADI, per germline. The V segment lost 1 base and the J segment 10 bases; nucleotides outside the gene matches: 4. The CDR3 consists of 14 residues. CDR3 sequence: CASSEWDRGWEQFF. The CDR3 DNA follows: TGCGCCAGCAGTGAGTGGGACAGGGGATGGGAGCAGTTCTTC.

CDR3 sequence (DNA): TGTGCCAGCAGTTGGAGTAGCGGGAGGGATGAGCAGTTCTTC. Protein: CASSWSSGRDEQFF. This chain uses TRBV6-2 or TRBV6-3 with TRBJ2-1; 11 nucleotides agree with TRBD2. The trim removed 4 bases at V and 8 bases at J, leaving 4 bases unmatched. The germline V gene encodes CDR1 MNHEY and CDR2 SVGEGT. This CDR3 contains 14 residues.

The chain recombines TRBV29-1 with TRBJ1-2; D ambiguous. In germline, CDR1 is SQVTM, CDR2 ANQGSEA. The CDR3 runs to 12 residues. Trimming left V 0 bases short and J 7 bases short, with 9 bases between. CDR3 nucleotide sequence: TGCAGCGTTGAAGAACCCTCTCCTGGCTACACCTTC. This sequence encodes CSVEEPSPGYTF. The variable domain in full, completed from reference TRBV29-1 and TRBJ1-2, reads SAVISQKPSRDICQRGTSLTIQCQVDSQVTMMFWYRQQPGQSLTLIATANQGSEATYESGFVIDKFPISRPNLTFSTLTVSNMSPEDSSIYLCSVEEPSPGYTFGSGTRLTVV.

V and J are TRBV5-1 and TRBJ2-2, with D possibly matching TRBD1 (6 bases). V lost 4 bases and J lost 7, with 14 bases in between. The CDR3 has 14 amino acids. Germline V gene sequence: CDR1 SGHRS, CDR2 YFSETQ. The CDR3 loop is CASSLPRQDGELFF. The CDR3 DNA is TGCGCCAGCAGCCTCCCGAGACAGGACGGGGAGCTGTTTTTT.

CDR3 residues: CASSLSGLSTDTQYF. The DNA for the CDR3 is TGTGCCAGCAGCTTAAGCGGACTTAGCACAGATACGCAGTATTTT. The chain uses TRBV7-8 and TRBJ2-3; perhaps TRBD2 as D (5 bases). Germline loops: CDR1 SGHVS, CDR2 FQNEAQ. The CDR3 has 15 residues. Trimming cost V 2 bases and J 0 bases, with 9 bases left between them.

V is TRBV6-5 and J is TRBJ2-3, with 8 bases that match TRBD2. This CDR3 contains 16 residues. V shed 0 bases, J shed 3 bases, and the junction held 5 bases outside the gene matches. The germline V gene encodes CDR1 MNHEY and CDR2 SVGAGI. The DNA of the CDR3 is TGTGCCAGCAGTTACTCCGTAGCGGGGCGGACAGATACGCAGTATTTT. This codes for CASSYSVAGRTDTQYF.

This clonotype was seen just once. J is TRBJ1-1 and V is TRBV7-2; TRBD1 might be the D (5 bases). Germline CDR1 SGHTA, CDR2 FQGNSA. The CDR3 runs to 17 residues. V was trimmed by 6 bases and J by 1 base, leaving 21 bases between them. CDR3 sequence: CASRKTRGTEQNTEAFF. CDR3 bases: TGTGCCAGCAGGAAGACGCGGGGGACCGAGCAGAACACTGAAGCTTTCTTT.

This chain links TRBV19 with TRBJ2-1; TRBD2 matches at 10 bases. This CDR3 region has 15 residues. Germline V gene lookup returns CDR1 LNHDA and CDR2 SQIVND (reference sequence). V lost 7 bases to trimming and J lost 2 bases; unmatched junction nucleotides: 5. CDR3 sequence: CASTLAGLAYNEQFF. DNA for the CDR3: TGTGCCAGTACACTAGCGGGGCTTGCCTACAATGAGCAGTTCTTC.